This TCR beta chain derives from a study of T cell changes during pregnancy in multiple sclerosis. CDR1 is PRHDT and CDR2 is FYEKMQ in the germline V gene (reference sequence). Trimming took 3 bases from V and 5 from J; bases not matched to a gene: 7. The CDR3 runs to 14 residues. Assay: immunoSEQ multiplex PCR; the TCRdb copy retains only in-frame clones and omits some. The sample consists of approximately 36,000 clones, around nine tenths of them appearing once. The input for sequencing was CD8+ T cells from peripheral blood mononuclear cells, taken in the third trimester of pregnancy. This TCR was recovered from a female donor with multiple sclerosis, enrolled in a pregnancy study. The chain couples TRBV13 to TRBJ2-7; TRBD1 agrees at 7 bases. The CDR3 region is CASSFPGQRDEQYF. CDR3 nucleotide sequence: TGTGCCAGCAGCTTTCCGGGACAGCGAGACGAGCAGTACTTC.